This record covers a single T cell receptor beta chain. The data belong to a study of blood T cell repertoires in COVID-19. With 1 base removed from V and 0 bases from J, the gap between germline ends came to 11 bases. The length of the CDR3 is 16 residues. Germline V gives CDR1 SGHDT, CDR2 YYEEEE. TCRdb's copy holds only in-frame clones and misses some; the assay was immunoSEQ multiplex PCR. The table includes some 170,000 clones, roughly 86% detected once. The sequencing input was peripheral blood. The origin of this receptor is a woman aged 45-65 years with acute or convalescent COVID-19. This chain uses TRBV5-6 with TRBJ1-3; D gene ambiguous. The CDR3 region is CASSLRGPNSGNTIYF. CDR3 in DNA: TGTGCCAGCAGCTTGCGGGGTCCGAACTCTGGAAACACCATATATTTT. The variable domain in full, with the rest retrieved from reference TRBV5-6 and TRBJ1-3, is DAGVTQSPTHLIKTRGQQVTLRCSPKSGHDTVSWYQQALGQGPQFIFQYYEEEERQRGNFPDRFSGHQFPNYSSELNVNALLLGDSALYLCASSLRGPNSGNTIYFGEGSWLTVV.